The 20 T cell receptor beta chains given below trace back to one sample, sequenced in a study of regulatory T cells in long-lasting Graves disease. Investigators prepared the TCR beta libraries by applying iRepertoire HTBI primers and Arm-PCR of CDR3 regions. TCRdb reprocessed the multiplex PCR reads with MiXCR, giving one entry per CDR3 protein. The table shows around 250,000 distinct CDR3 sequences, with about a sixth occurring only once. As to time point: newly diagnosed GD, antithyroid drugs for less than 3 months. RNA isolated from PBMCs was used to make the TCR library. The material sequenced was peripheral blood mononuclear cells (PBMCs), taken at new diagnosis, from a patient treated with antithyroid drugs. Source of these receptors: a female donor with Graves disease.

This clonotype was recorded many times. The chain carries TRBV12-3 or TRBV12-4 and TRBJ1-5, with D uncertain. V lost 6 bases, J lost 3 bases, and 15 bases lay in between. The CDR3 sequence is 15 residues long. CDR3 amino acids: CASRPVGELNQPQHF. CDR3 bases: TGTGCCAGCAGGCCAGTTGGGGAACTCAATCAGCCCCAGCATTTT.

This clonotype was seen repeatedly, ten times or more. The rearrangement joins TRBV12-3 or TRBV12-4 to TRBJ2-3, with D possibly TRBD2 on 5 matching bases. V lost 9 bases to trimming and J lost 3 bases, with 16 bases between them. The CDR3 has 14 amino acids. The CDR3 is CASCPGMGTDTQYF. The DNA of the CDR3 is TGTGCCAGTTGTCCGGGAATGGGAACAGATACGCAGTATTTT.

The table lists this clonotype with many counts. J is TRBJ1-1 and V is TRBV19; D remains ambiguous. V lost 9 bases to trimming and J lost 1 base, with 12 bases between them. This CDR3 region has 13 residues. Germline CDR1 LNHDA, CDR2 SQIVND (reference sequence). DNA for the CDR3: TGTGCCAGCCCGGCGGCCGGGAACACTGAAGCTTTCTTT. It specifies CASPAAGNTEAFF.

The chain carries TRBV7-2 and TRBJ2-2; D gene unclear. Trimming removed 3 bases from V and 4 bases from J, with 12 bases in between. The germline V gene encodes CDR1 SGHTA and CDR2 FQGNSA. This CDR3 has 15 amino acids. CDR3 protein: CASSFELVTTGELFF. CDR3 sequence (DNA): TGTGCCAGCAGCTTCGAGTTAGTCACCACCGGGGAGCTGTTTTTT.

This chain joins TRBV24-1 and TRBJ2-7, with D perhaps matching TRBD2 (5 bases). The CDR3 is made up of 14 amino acids. Germline CDR1 KGHDR, CDR2 SFDVKD. V was shortened by 4 bases and J by 4 bases, with 13 bases between the two germline ends. The CDR3 DNA follows: TGTGCCACCAGTGACCCGGTGGACTCGTACGAGCAGTACTTC. Protein sequence: CATSDPVDSYEQYF.

Notes on this clonotype: In this CDR3 the conserved last residue, phenylalanine or tryptophan, is missing, so a read error is likely. The V call is TRBV2, the J call TRBJ1-1, with D possibly being TRBD1 (5 bases). The CDR3 length is 14 residues. The V end lost 6 bases, the J end lost 0 bases, and 11 bases lay between the germline ends. Germline lookup yields CDR1 SNHLY and CDR2 FYNNEI. Here the CDR3 reads CASSFDSLNTEAFL. CDR3 coding DNA: TGTGCCAGCAGCTTCGACAGCCTGAACACTGAAGCTTTCCTC.

This clonotype was recorded at least ten times. The CDR3 loop reads CASSPASGRGDTQYF. The CDR3 nucleotides read TGTGCCAGCAGCCCCGCTAGCGGGAGAGGTGATACGCAGTATTTT. The rearrangement uses TRBV6-2 or TRBV6-3 and TRBJ2-3; 10 bases are a match to TRBD2. Germline V gene data show CDR1 as MNHEY and CDR2 as SVGEGT. The CDR3 sequence is 15 residues long. J was trimmed by 6 bases and V by 6 bases; bases with no gene match: 9.

This chain connects TRBV5-1 to TRBJ1-1; D gene ambiguous. The CDR3 sequence is 13 residues long. CDR1 and CDR2 from the germline V gene are SGHRS and YFSETQ. V lost 4 bases and J lost 3, with 10 bases in between. The CDR3 sequence: CASSPEAYTEAFF. CDR3 sequence (DNA): TGCGCCAGCAGCCCCGAGGCGTACACTGAAGCTTTCTTT.

In its sample, this clonotype was seen once. The chain joins TRBV19 to TRBJ1-1; D is undetermined. The CDR3 runs to 13 residues. The germline CDR1 and CDR2 sequences are LNHDA and SQIVND (reference sequence). V shed 2 bases and J shed 10 bases, with 14 bases lying between them. The DNA of the CDR3 is TGTGCCAGTAGTATACAGCAATCGGCGGCAGCTTTCTTT. Protein product: CASSIQQSAAAFF.

This clonotype was seen more than once but under ten times. CDR3 bases: TGTGCCAGCAGCTCAAGGGCGGGAGGGCCAGTCGGGGAGCTGTTTTTT. Its protein is CASSSRAGGPVGELFF. The chain joins TRBV7-2 to TRBJ2-2, with 9 bases aligning to TRBD2. CDR1 and CDR2 from the germline V gene are SGHTA and FQGNSA. The J segment lost 7 bases and the V segment lost 4 bases, leaving 10 bases of the junction unmatched. The CDR3 sequence is 16 residues long.

This clonotype was counted many times. V and J are TRBV20-1 and TRBJ1-4, with D possibly matching TRBD1 (6 bases). This CDR3 is built from 16 residues. Between the trimmed V and J ends, which lost 3 bases and 2 bases, there was a span of 16 bases. CDR1 is DFQATT, CDR2 SNEGSKA, per germline (reference sequence). CDR3 bases: TGCAGTGCTAGCCCCTTTCCAACAGGGACTAATGAAAAACTGTTTTTT. Translation: CSASPFPTGTNEKLFF.

The sample holds many counts of this clonotype. The genes are TRBV18 and TRBJ2-3; D may be TRBD2 (6 bases). CDR1 is KGHSH, CDR2 LQKENI, per germline. This CDR3 comprises 16 residues. The V end lost 4 bases, the J end lost 0 bases, and 14 bases lay between the germline ends. This CDR3 is CASSRLEGLSTDTQYF. CDR3 nucleotides: TGTGCCAGCTCACGTTTGGAGGGCCTGAGCACAGATACGCAGTATTTT. Full variable domain (rest looked up from reference TRBV18 and TRBJ2-3): NAGVMQNPRHLVRRRGQEARLRCSPMKGHSHVYWYRQLPEEGLKFMVYLQKENIIDESGMPKERFSAEFPKEGPSILRIQQVVRGDSAAYFCASSRLEGLSTDTQYFGPGTRLTVL.

This clonotype was detected many times. The chain links TRBV10-3 to TRBJ2-2, with D tentatively TRBD1 (5 bases). Germline V gene data show CDR1 as ENHRY and CDR2 as SYGVKD. This CDR3 comprises 13 residues. Trimming shortened V by 2 bases and J by 6 bases, and 7 bases separated the two germline ends. The CDR3 DNA reads as TGTGCCATCAGTGAGACAGGATCCGGGGAGCTGTTTTTT. It translates to CAISETGSGELFF.

The chain is built from TRBV11-1 and TRBJ2-7, with 7 positions matching TRBD2. CDR1 is SGHAT, CDR2 FQDESV, per germline (reference sequence). This CDR3 is built from 14 residues. With V trimmed by 5 bases and J by 6 bases, 10 bases remained unmatched. The CDR3 DNA sequence: TGTGCCAGCAGCGTGAGGAGCGGGGCAGCCGAGCAGTACTTC. It yields the protein CASSVRSGAAEQYF.

This clonotype has only a few counts. The chain links TRBV30 to TRBJ2-3; 13 bases are a match to TRBD2. Looked up from germline, CDR1 is GTSNPN and CDR2 is SVGIG (reference sequence). V trimming: 2 bases; J trimming: 5 bases; junction bases outside the gene matches: 4. This CDR3 spans 15 amino acids. This CDR3 is CAWSLGLAGVDTQYF. In DNA, the CDR3 is TGTGCCTGGAGTCTCGGACTAGCGGGAGTAGATACGCAGTATTTT.

This rearrangement joins TRBV6-1 to TRBJ2-2; maybe TRBD1 (8 bases). The CDR3 has 16 residues. CDR1 is MNHNS and CDR2 is SASEGT in the germline V gene. Trimming took off 5 bases at V and 8 bases at J, with 21 bases between the two ends. The CDR3 is CASSTYRGGGAGELFF. Written as DNA, the CDR3 is TGTGCCAGCAGTACCTACAGGGGGGGGGGTGCTGGGGAGCTGTTTTTT.

This clonotype was seen many times. The chain has TRBV19 and TRBJ1-2, with 10 bases matching TRBD1. Germline V gene lookup returns CDR1 LNHDA and CDR2 SQIVND (reference sequence). V shed 6 bases and J 7 bases; nucleotides not matched to a gene: 8. The CDR3 contains 14 residues. CDR3 residues: CASRSPDRGLGYTF. In nucleotides, the CDR3 is TGTGCCAGTAGGAGCCCTGACAGGGGGCTTGGCTACACCTTC.

This clonotype was seen ten or more times. The genes are TRBV6-2 or TRBV6-3 and TRBJ2-1, with D possibly TRBD2 on 5 matching bases. CDR3 size: 14 residues. Germline-derived CDR1 and CDR2 are MNHEY and SVGEGT. V lost 4 bases, J lost 2 bases, and 9 bases lay in between. Written as DNA, the CDR3 is TGTGCCAGCAGTTCAGCGGAAACCTACAATGAGCAGTTCTTC. This codes for CASSSAETYNEQFF.

As to this clonotype: Being one base from a much bigger clone, this may be a read error. The chain employs TRBV18 and TRBJ2-7; weak D call: TRBD2 (5 bases). The V gene lost 10 bases and the J gene lost 6 bases, with 16 bases spanning the gap. This CDR3 has 12 residues. CDR1 is KGHSH, CDR2 LQKENI, per germline. CDR3 bases: TGTGCCAACTCCCTGACCAGCGGCGAGCAGTACTTC. It translates to CANSLTSGEQYF.

This clonotype was counted many times. The chain uses TRBV24-1 and TRBJ2-5; a weak D match, TRBD2 (5 bases). V was clipped by 7 bases and J by 3 bases, with 20 bases between them. CDR1 and CDR2 from the germline V gene are KGHDR and SFDVKD. The CDR3 sequence is 16 residues long. As DNA, the CDR3 is TGTGCCACCAGCCAAAACGGACGAAGGGAGAAAGAGACCCAGTACTTC. Encoded protein: CATSQNGRREKETQYF.